These T cell receptor beta chains were read from a single sample in a study of regulatory T cells in long-lasting Graves disease. Using its own MiXCR run on the multiplex PCR reads, TCRdb lists one record per CDR3 protein. In the table there are fewer than 650,000 distinct CDR3 sequences, 15% to 20% of which are singletons. Separately, the same data were catalogued under a study of T cells in Graves' hyperthyroidism and ophthalmopathy.

The sample consisted of peripheral blood mononuclear cells (PBMCs), taken at new diagnosis, from a patient treated with antithyroid drugs. The source of these receptors is a woman aged 25 to 45 with Graves disease. The CDR3 runs from the conserved cysteine through the conserved F or W. The D gene is left open where the match is weak. Some rows mark clone size as missing; the rest say once, few, many or name a class of expanded clone.

D gene: -
J gene: TRBJ1-2
clone size: few
V gene: TRBV9
CDR3 protein: CASAGEFHDGYTF
CDR3 DNA: TGTGCCAGCGCTGGGGAGTTCCACGACGGCTACACCTTC

D gene: -
J gene: TRBJ2-5
clone size: many
V gene: TRBV12-3/TRBV12-4
CDR3 protein: CASILGETQYF
CDR3 DNA: TGTGCCAGCATCTTGGGGGAGACCCAGTACTTC

D gene: -
J gene: TRBJ2-7
clone size: -
V gene: TRBV11-2
CDR3 protein: CASSLDRRSEQYF
CDR3 DNA: TGTGCCAGCAGCTTAGATCGTAGGAGCGAGCAGTACTTC

D gene: -
J gene: TRBJ2-6
clone size: many
V gene: TRBV3-1
CDR3 protein: CASSPTGANVLTF
CDR3 DNA: TGTGCCAGCAGCCCAACTGGGGCCAACGTCCTGACTTTC

D gene: -
J gene: TRBJ2-7
clone size: few
V gene: TRBV30
CDR3 protein: CAWSSWGEQYF
CDR3 DNA: TGTGCCTGGAGTTCATGGGGCGAGCAGTACTTC

D gene: TRBD1
J gene: TRBJ2-1
clone size: -
V gene: TRBV24-1
CDR3 protein: CATSDYGTGVNEQFF
CDR3 DNA: TGTGCCACCAGTGATTACGGGACAGGGGTAAATGAGCAGTTCTTC

D gene: TRBD2
J gene: TRBJ2-1
clone size: many
V gene: TRBV5-5
CDR3 protein: CASSLLLAGVNEQFF
CDR3 DNA: TGTGCCAGCAGCTTGTTACTAGCGGGAGTTAATGAGCAGTTCTTC

D gene: TRBD1
J gene: TRBJ1-1
clone size: many
V gene: TRBV20-1
CDR3 protein: CSATDRTPDAFF
CDR3 DNA: TGCAGTGCTACGGACAGGACACCTGACGCTTTCTTT

D gene: -
J gene: TRBJ2-5
clone size: few
V gene: TRBV20-1
CDR3 protein: CSARVLDDSGIQETQYF
CDR3 DNA: TGCAGTGCTAGAGTGTTGGACGATTCGGGGATCCAAGAGACCCAGTACTTC

D gene: TRBD1
J gene: TRBJ1-1
clone size: many
V gene: TRBV30
CDR3 protein: CAWGGDRGQEAFF
CDR3 DNA: TGTGCCTGGGGTGGGGACAGGGGGCAGGAAGCTTTCTTT

D gene: TRBD2
J gene: TRBJ2-2
clone size: -
V gene: TRBV7-2
CDR3 protein: CASSLARLADTGELFF
CDR3 DNA: TGTGCCAGCAGCTTAGCCCGACTAGCGGACACCGGGGAGCTGTTTTTT

D gene: -
J gene: TRBJ2-1
clone size: many
V gene: TRBV5-1
CDR3 protein: CASSFRPENEQFF
CDR3 DNA: TGCGCCAGCAGCTTTCGTCCGGAAAATGAGCAGTTCTTC

D gene: -
J gene: TRBJ2-1
clone size: few
V gene: TRBV7-9
CDR3 protein: CASSLGWSPSYNEQFF
CDR3 DNA: TGTGCCAGCAGCTTAGGCTGGTCGCCCTCCTACAATGAGCAGTTCTTC

D gene: TRBD1
J gene: TRBJ1-6
clone size: -
V gene: TRBV9
CDR3 protein: CASSEGGRSPLHF
CDR3 DNA: TGTGCCAGCAGCGAAGGGGGCCGGTCACCCCTCCACTTT

D gene: -
J gene: TRBJ2-1
clone size: few
V gene: TRBV9
CDR3 protein: CASSATIALGNNEQFF
CDR3 DNA: TGTGCCAGCAGCGCGACAATAGCGCTCGGGAACAATGAGCAGTTCTTC

D gene: -
J gene: TRBJ1-4
clone size: few
V gene: TRBV30
CDR3 protein: CAWSYGTGNEKLFF
CDR3 DNA: TGTGCCTGGAGTTACGGGACGGGTAATGAAAAACTGTTTTTT

D gene: TRBD1
J gene: TRBJ1-2
clone size: many
V gene: TRBV12-3/TRBV12-4
CDR3 protein: CASMRSGIWDSYGYTF
CDR3 DNA: TGTGCCAGCATGCGATCTGGAATATGGGACAGCTATGGCTACACCTTC

D gene: TRBD2
J gene: TRBJ2-1
clone size: few
V gene: TRBV6-2/TRBV6-3
CDR3 protein: CASSYSIRTSGIYDSYNEQFF
CDR3 DNA: TGTGCCAGCAGTTACTCGATTAGGACTAGCGGGATCTACGACTCCTACAATGAGCAGTTCTTC

D gene: TRBD2
J gene: TRBJ2-5
clone size: -
V gene: TRBV5-4
CDR3 protein: CASRKRGGQETQYF
CDR3 DNA: TGTGCCAGCAGAAAACGGGGGGGACAAGAGACCCAGTACTTC

D gene: -
J gene: TRBJ1-2
clone size: many
V gene: TRBV2
CDR3 protein: CASRWTPTDGYTF
CDR3 DNA: TGTGCCAGCAGATGGACACCTACCGATGGCTACACCTTC

D gene: TRBD1
J gene: TRBJ1-4
clone size: many
V gene: TRBV7-8
CDR3 protein: CASSFGQGRQKLFF
CDR3 DNA: TGTGCCAGCAGCTTCGGACAGGGAAGGCAAAAACTGTTTTTT

D gene: -
J gene: TRBJ2-2
clone size: many
V gene: TRBV28
CDR3 protein: CASSLLSSGELFF
CDR3 DNA: TGTGCCAGCAGTTTACTTTCGTCCGGGGAGCTGTTTTTT

D gene: TRBD1
J gene: TRBJ1-5
clone size: few
V gene: TRBV10-3
CDR3 protein: CAISGTGGLSDQPQHF
CDR3 DNA: TGTGCCATCAGTGGGACAGGGGGGCTATCCGATCAGCCCCAGCATTTT

D gene: -
J gene: TRBJ2-1
clone size: many
V gene: TRBV5-1
CDR3 protein: CASSGISYNEQFF
CDR3 DNA: TGCGCCAGCAGCGGGATCTCCTACAATGAGCAGTTCTTC

D gene: TRBD1
J gene: TRBJ1-1
clone size: many
V gene: TRBV20-1
CDR3 protein: CSAQTGGEAFF
CDR3 DNA: TGCAGTGCTCAGACAGGGGGCGAGGCTTTCTTT

D gene: -
J gene: TRBJ2-5
clone size: -
V gene: TRBV9
CDR3 protein: CASSADTVQETQYF
CDR3 DNA: TGTGCCAGCAGCGCGGACACGGTACAAGAGACCCAGTACTTC

D gene: -
J gene: TRBJ1-3
clone size: few
V gene: TRBV2
CDR3 protein: CASSLVGGSGDTIYF
CDR3 DNA: TGTGCCAGCAGTCTTGTGGGGGGAAGCGGTGACACCATATATTTT

D gene: TRBD1
J gene: TRBJ1-1
clone size: many
V gene: TRBV25-1
CDR3 protein: CASSNGQGNSEAFF
CDR3 DNA: TGTGCCAGCAGTAACGGACAGGGGAATTCTGAAGCTTTCTTT

D gene: TRBD1
J gene: TRBJ2-5
clone size: -
V gene: TRBV9
CDR3 protein: CASSVAQGVWETQYF
CDR3 DNA: TGTGCCAGCAGCGTAGCGCAGGGGGTTTGGGAGACCCAGTACTTC

D gene: -
J gene: TRBJ1-1
clone size: -
V gene: TRBV24-1
CDR3 protein: CATSARGGNTEAFF
CDR3 DNA: TGTGCCACCAGTGCGAGGGGCGGGAACACTGAAGCTTTCTTT

D gene: -
J gene: TRBJ2-3
clone size: -
V gene: TRBV19
CDR3 protein: CASRTPITGQSYTQYF
CDR3 DNA: TGTGCCAGTCGAACTCCCATCACAGGCCAATCTTATACGCAGTATTTT

D gene: -
J gene: TRBJ1-5
clone size: -
V gene: TRBV20-1
CDR3 protein: CSAGVGGQPQHF
CDR3 DNA: TGCAGTGCAGGGGTAGGAGGTCAGCCCCAGCATTTT

D gene: -
J gene: TRBJ1-2
clone size: many
V gene: TRBV28
CDR3 protein: CASSFFGGFYGYTF
CDR3 DNA: TGTGCCAGCAGTTTTTTTGGGGGATTCTATGGCTACACCTTC

D gene: TRBD2
J gene: TRBJ2-3
clone size: -
V gene: TRBV3-1
CDR3 protein: CASSQEGYEGGRAFGTQYF
CDR3 DNA: TGTGCCAGCAGCCAGGAGGGATACGAGGGCGGGAGGGCCTTCGGGACGCAGTATTTT

D gene: -
J gene: TRBJ1-4
clone size: many
V gene: TRBV6-1
CDR3 protein: CASSPVGGTNEKLFF
CDR3 DNA: TGTGCCAGCAGTCCAGTAGGGGGTACTAATGAAAAACTGTTTTTT